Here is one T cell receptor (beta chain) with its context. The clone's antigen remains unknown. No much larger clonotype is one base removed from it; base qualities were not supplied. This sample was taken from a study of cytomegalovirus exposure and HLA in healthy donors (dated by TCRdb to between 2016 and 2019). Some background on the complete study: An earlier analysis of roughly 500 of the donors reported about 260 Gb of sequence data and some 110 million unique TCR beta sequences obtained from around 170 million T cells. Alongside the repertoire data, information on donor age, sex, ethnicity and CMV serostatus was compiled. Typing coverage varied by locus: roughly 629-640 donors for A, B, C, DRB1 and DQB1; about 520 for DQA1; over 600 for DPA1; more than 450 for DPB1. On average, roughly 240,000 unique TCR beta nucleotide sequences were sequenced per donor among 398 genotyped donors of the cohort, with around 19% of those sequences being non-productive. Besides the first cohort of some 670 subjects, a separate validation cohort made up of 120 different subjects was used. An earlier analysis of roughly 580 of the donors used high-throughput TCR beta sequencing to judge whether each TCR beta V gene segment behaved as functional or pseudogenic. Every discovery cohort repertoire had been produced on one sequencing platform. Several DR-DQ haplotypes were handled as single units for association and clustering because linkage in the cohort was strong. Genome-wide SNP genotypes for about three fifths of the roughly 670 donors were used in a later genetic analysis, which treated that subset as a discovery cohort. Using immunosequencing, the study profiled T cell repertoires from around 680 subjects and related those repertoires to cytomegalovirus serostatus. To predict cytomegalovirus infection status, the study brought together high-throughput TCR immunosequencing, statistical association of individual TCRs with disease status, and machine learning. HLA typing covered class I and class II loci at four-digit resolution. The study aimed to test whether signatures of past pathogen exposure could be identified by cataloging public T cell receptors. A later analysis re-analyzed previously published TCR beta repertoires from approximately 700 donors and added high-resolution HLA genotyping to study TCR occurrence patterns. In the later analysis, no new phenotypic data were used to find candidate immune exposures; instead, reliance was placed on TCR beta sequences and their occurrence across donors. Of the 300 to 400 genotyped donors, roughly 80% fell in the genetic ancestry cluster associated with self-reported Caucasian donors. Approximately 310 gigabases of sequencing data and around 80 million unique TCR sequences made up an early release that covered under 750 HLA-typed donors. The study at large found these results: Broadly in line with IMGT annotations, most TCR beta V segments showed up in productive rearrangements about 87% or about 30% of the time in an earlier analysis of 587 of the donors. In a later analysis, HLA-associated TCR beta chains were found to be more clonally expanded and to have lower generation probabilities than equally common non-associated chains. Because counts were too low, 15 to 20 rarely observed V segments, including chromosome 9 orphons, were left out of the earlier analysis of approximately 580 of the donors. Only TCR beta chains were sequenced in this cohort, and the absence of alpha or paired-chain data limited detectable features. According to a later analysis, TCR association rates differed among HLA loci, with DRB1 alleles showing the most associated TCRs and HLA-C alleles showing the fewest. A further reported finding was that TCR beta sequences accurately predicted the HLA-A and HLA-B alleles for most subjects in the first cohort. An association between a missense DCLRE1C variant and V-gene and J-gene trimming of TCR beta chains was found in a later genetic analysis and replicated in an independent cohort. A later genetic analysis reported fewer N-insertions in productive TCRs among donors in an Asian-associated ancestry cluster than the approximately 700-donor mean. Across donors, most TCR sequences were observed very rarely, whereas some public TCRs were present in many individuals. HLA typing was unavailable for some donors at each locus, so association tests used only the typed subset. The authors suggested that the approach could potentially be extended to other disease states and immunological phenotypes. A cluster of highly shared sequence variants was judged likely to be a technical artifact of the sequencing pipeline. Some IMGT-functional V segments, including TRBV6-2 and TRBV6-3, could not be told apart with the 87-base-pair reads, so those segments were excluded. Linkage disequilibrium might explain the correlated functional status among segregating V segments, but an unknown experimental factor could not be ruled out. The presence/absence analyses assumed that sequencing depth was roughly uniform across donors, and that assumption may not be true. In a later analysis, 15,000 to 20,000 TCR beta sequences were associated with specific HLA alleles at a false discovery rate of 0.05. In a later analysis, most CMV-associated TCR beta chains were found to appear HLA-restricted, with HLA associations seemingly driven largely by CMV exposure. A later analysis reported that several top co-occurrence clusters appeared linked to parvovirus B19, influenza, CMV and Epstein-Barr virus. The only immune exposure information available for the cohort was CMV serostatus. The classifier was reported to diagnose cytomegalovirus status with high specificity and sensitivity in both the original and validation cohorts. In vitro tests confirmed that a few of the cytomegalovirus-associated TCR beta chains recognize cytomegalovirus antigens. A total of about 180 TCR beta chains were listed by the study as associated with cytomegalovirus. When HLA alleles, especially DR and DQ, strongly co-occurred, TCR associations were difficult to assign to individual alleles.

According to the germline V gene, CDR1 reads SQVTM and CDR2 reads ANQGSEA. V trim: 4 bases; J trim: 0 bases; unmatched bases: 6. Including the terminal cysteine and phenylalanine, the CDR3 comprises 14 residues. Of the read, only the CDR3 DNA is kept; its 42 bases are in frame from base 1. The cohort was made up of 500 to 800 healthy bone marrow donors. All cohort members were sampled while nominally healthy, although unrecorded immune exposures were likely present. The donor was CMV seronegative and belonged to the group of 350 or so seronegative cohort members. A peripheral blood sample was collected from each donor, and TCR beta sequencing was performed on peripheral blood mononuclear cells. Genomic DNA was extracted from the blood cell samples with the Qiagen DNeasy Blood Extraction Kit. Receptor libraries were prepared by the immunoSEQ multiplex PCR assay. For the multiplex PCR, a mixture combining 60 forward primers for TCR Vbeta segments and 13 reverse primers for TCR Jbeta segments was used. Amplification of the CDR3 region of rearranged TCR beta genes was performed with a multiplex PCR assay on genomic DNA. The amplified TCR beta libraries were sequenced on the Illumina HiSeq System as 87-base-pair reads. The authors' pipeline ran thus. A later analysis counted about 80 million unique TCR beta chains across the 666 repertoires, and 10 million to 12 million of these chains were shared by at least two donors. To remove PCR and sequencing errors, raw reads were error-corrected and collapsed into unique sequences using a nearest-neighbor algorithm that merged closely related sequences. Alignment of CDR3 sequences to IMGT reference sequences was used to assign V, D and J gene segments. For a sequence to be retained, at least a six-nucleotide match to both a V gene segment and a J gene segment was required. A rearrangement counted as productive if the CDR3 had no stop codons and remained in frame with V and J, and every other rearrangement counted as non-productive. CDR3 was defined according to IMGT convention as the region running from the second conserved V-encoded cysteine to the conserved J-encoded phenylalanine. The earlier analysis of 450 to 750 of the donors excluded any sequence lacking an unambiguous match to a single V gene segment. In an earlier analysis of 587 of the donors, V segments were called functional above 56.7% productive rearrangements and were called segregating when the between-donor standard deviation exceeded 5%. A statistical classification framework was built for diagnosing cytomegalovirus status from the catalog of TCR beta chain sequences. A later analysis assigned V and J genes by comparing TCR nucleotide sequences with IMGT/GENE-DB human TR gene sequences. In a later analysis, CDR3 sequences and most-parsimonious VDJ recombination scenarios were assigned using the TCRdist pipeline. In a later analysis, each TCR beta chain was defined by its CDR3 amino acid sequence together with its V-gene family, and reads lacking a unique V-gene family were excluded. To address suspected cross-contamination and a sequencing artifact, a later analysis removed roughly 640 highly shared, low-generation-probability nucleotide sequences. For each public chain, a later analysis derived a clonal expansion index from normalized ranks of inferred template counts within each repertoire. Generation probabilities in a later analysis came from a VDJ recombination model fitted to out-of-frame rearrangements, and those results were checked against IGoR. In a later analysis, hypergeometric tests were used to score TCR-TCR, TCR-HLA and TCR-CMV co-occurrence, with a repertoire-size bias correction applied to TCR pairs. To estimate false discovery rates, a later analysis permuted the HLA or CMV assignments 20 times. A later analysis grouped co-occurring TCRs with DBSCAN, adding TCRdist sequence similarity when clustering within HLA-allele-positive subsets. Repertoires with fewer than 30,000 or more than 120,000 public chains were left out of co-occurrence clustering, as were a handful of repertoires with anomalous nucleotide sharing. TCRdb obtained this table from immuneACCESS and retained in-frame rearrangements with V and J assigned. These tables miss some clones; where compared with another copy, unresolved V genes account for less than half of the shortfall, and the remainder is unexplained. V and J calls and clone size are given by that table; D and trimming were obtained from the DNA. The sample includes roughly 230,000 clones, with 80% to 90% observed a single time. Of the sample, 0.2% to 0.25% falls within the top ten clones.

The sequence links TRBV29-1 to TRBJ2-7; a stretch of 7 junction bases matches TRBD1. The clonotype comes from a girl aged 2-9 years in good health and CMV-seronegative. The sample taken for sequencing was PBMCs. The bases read TGCAGCGTTGCCGGGACAGCGAGCTCCTACGAGCAGTACTTC. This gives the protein CSVAGTASSYEQYF.